A single sample gave rise to the 8 T cell receptor beta chains below, sequenced in a study of metastatic and nonmetastatic thyroid tumors. From the PCR reads, TCRdb re-called clones with MiXCR. The sample contains about 93,000 clones, about 13% of which appear only once. Nobody among the patients had been given any treatment before thyroid surgery. Input material: blood. These TCRs come from a female donor with papillary thyroid cancer or a benign thyroid nodule (not recorded which). Some clones in this sample may be carry-over from other donors' samples.

Regarding this clone: This may arise from a read error, as a much more abundant clone is one base away. The V call is TRBV5-1, the J call TRBJ2-5; either TRBD1 or TRBD2 may supply D (6 bases each). Per the germline V gene, CDR1 is SGHRS and CDR2 is YFSETQ. V lost 4 bases and J lost 9, with 22 bases in between. This CDR3 contains 15 residues. The CDR3 DNA sequence: TGCGCCAGCAGCCCCCTCACAGGGTTCGGGGAGGCCCAGTACTTC. It codes for CASSPLTGFGEAQYF. The whole variable domain, filled in from reference TRBV5-1 and TRBJ2-5, reads KAGVTQTPRYLIKTRGQQVTLSCSPISGHRSVSWYQQTPGQGLQFLFEYFSETQRNKGNFPGRFSGRQFSNSRSEMNVSTLELGDSALYLCASSPLTGFGEAQYFGPGTRLLVL.

Ten or more counts support this clone. The rearrangement links TRBV5-8 to TRBJ2-1; D not certain. Germline CDR1 reads SGHTS; CDR2 reads YDEGEE. Trimming removed 4 bases from V and 8 bases from J, with 16 bases in between. The CDR3 is 14 residues long. CDR3 in amino acids: CASSLGPDSDEQFF. In nucleotides, the CDR3 is TGTGCCAGCAGCCTAGGACCTGATAGTGATGAGCAGTTCTTC.

This clone was recorded at least ten times. The chain carries TRBV19 and TRBJ2-2, with 9 bases aligning to TRBD1. The germline gives CDR1 LNHDA, CDR2 SQIVND (reference sequence). The J segment lost 5 bases and the V segment lost 6 bases, leaving 1 base of the junction unmatched. The CDR3 has 13 residues. The CDR3 sequence: CASRTGGTGELFF. For the CDR3, the DNA is TGTGCCAGTAGGACAGGGGGGACCGGGGAGCTGTTTTTT.

In this sample, this clone turned up many times. J is TRBJ2-3 and V is TRBV5-4, with TRBD2 identical over 8 bases. J was trimmed by 4 bases and V by 2 bases; bases with no gene match: 3. The germline V gene has CDR1 SGHNT and CDR2 YYREEE (reference sequence). The CDR3 has 14 amino acids. The CDR3 nucleotides are TGTGCCAGCAGCTTAACTAGCGGCCCAGATACGCAGTATTTT. As protein: CASSLTSGPDTQYF.

This clone was picked up many times. The chain joins TRBV28 to TRBJ2-5; 8 bases align to TRBD1. Germline CDR1 reads MDHEN; CDR2 reads SYDVKM. This CDR3 is 14 amino acids long. J was trimmed by 4 bases and V by 6 bases; bases with no gene match: 7. CDR3 DNA sequence: TGTGCCAGCAGCCGAATCGGACAGGGAGAGACCCAGTACTTC. This translates into CASSRIGQGETQYF.

This clone was observed many times. The gene calls are TRBV18 and TRBJ1-3, with D hard to call. Germline V gene sequence: CDR1 KGHSH, CDR2 LQKENI. The ends were cut back, 1 base at V and 0 bases at J, with 10 bases in the middle. The CDR3 sequence is 16 residues long. The CDR3 nucleotides read TGTGCCAGCTCACCACTGGATGCTGACTCTGGAAACACCATATATTTT. It encodes CASSPLDADSGNTIYF. The variable domain in full, with the rest retrieved from reference TRBV18 and TRBJ1-3, is NAGVMQNPRHLVRRRGQEARLRCSPMKGHSHVYWYRQLPEEGLKFMVYLQKENIIDESGMPKERFSAEFPKEGPSILRIQQVVRGDSAAYFCASSPLDADSGNTIYFGEGSWLTVV.

This clone has only a few counts. A read error may produce the germline difference seen at one junction end. The rearrangement links TRBV6-2 or TRBV6-3 to TRBJ2-2; 7 bases map to TRBD1. Germline CDR1 reads MNHEY; CDR2 reads SVGEGT. There are 14 residues in the CDR3. In DNA, the CDR3 is TGTGCCACCACCGAGGGGGCGTGGACCGGGAAGCTGTTTTTT. Translation gives CATTEGAWTGKLFF.

This clone was seen a few times. Mismatch with germline at one junction end may stem from a read error. CDR3 region: CSVEFGGIYDQYF. The DNA of the CDR3 is TGCAGCGTTGAATTCGGGGGCATCTACGATCAGTACTTT. V is TRBV29-1 and J is TRBJ2-7; D could derive from TRBD1 or TRBD2 (6 bases each). Per the germline V gene, CDR1 is SQVTM and CDR2 is ANQGSEA. The CDR3 is 13 residues long.